What follows describes a single TCR beta chain. Its antigen remains unknown. V shed 6 bases, J shed 3 bases, and the junction held 8 bases outside the gene matches. In germline, CDR1 is MNHEY, CDR2 SVGAGI. The CDR3 is 15 residues long. This record belongs to a study of cytomegalovirus exposure and HLA in healthy donors. Study-wide results and limits: The study recorded 164 TCR beta chains that were cytomegalovirus-associated.

These donors, healthy bone marrow donors, were studied. This PCR relied on a set of 60 Vbeta primers and 13 Jbeta primers. Repertoires were generated with immunoSEQ multiplex PCR, while TCRdb's copy carries only in-frame clones and drops some. The table has 210,000 or so clones, about 83% seen once. The clonotype originates from a man aged 35-49 years in good health and CMV-seronegative. The sample comprised PBMCs. The chain combines TRBV6-5 with TRBJ2-7; 10 bases match TRBD1. The CDR3 bases are TGTGCCAGCAGCCCCCGGGACAGGGGATACTACGAGCAGTACTTC. Translated: CASSPRDRGYYEQYF.